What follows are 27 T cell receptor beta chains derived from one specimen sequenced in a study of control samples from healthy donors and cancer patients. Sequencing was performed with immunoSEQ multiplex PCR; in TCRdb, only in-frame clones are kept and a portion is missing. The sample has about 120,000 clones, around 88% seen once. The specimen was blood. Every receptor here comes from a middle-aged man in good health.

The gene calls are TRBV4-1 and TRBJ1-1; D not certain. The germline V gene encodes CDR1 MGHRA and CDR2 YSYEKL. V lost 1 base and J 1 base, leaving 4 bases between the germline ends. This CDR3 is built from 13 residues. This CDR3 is CASSQAGNTEAFF. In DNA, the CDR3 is TGCGCCAGCAGCCAAGCCGGGAACACTGAAGCTTTCTTT.

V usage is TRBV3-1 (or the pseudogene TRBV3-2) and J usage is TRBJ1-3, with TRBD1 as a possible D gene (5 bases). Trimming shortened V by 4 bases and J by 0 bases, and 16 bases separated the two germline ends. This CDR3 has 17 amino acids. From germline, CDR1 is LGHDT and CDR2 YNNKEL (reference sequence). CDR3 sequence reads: CASSPGGTLSSGNTIYF. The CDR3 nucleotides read TGTGCCAGCAGCCCAGGAGGGACTCTGAGCTCTGGAAACACCATATATTTT.

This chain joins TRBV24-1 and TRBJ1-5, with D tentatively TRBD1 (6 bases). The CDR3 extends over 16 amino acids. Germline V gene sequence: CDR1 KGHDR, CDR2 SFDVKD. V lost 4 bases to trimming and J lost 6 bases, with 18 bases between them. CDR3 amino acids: CATSDPRGGASQPQHF. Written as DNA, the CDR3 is TGTGCCACCAGTGACCCTCGGGGGGGCGCTTCTCAGCCCCAGCATTTT.

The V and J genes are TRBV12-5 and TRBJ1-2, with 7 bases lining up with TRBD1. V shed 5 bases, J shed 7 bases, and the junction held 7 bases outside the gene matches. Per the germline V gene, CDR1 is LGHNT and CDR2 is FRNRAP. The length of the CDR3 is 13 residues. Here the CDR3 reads CASGTQTGLGYTF. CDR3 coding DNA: TGTGCTAGTGGTACCCAGACAGGGCTTGGCTACACCTTC.

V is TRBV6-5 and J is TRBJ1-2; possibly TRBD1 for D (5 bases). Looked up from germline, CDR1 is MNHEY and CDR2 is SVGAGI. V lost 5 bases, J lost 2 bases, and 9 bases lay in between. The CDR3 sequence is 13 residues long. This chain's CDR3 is CASSRDGNYGYTF. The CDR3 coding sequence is TGTGCCAGCAGTCGGGACGGCAACTATGGCTACACCTTC.

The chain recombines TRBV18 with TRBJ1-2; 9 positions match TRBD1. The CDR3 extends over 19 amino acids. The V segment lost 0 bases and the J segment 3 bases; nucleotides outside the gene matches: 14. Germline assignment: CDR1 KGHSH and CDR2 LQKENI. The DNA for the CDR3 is TGTGCCAGCTCACCACCGTTGGGACAGGGAGGTTCACAGGACTATGGCTACACCTTC. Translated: CASSPPLGQGGSQDYGYTF.

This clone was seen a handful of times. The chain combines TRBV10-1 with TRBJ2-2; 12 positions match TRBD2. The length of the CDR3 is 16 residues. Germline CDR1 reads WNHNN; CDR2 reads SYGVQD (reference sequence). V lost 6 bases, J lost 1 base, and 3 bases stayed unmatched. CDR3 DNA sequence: TGCGCCAGCAGCGAACTAGCGGGGGGGAACACCGGGGAGCTGTTTTTT. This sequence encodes CASSELAGGNTGELFF.

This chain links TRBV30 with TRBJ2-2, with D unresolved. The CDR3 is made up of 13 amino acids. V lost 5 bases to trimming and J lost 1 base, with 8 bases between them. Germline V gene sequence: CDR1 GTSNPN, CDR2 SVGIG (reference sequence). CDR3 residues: CAWGYLNTGELFF. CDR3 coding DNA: TGTGCCTGGGGTTACCTGAACACCGGGGAGCTGTTTTTT.

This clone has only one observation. CDR3 protein: CATSGGVGQPQHF. The DNA for the CDR3 is TGTGCCACCAGTGGAGGGGTGGGGCAGCCCCAGCATTTT. This chain uses TRBV24-1 with TRBJ1-5; D is possibly TRBD1 (5 bases). Germline V CDR1 and CDR2: KGHDR, SFDVKD. V was trimmed by 5 bases and J by 7 bases, leaving 11 bases between them. This CDR3 has 13 residues.

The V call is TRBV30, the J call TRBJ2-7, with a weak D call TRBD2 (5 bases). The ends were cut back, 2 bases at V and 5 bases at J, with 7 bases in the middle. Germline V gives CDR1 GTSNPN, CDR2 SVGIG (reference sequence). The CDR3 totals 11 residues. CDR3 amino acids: CAWSPGDEQYF. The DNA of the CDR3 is TGTGCCTGGAGTCCCGGGGACGAGCAGTACTTC.

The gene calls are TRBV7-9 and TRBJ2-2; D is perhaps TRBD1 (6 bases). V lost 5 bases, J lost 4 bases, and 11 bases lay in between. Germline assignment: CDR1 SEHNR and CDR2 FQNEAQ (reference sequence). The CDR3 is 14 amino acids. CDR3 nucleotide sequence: TGTGCCAGCAGCCTTGGACAGATCACCGGGGAGCTGTTTTTT. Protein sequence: CASSLGQITGELFF.

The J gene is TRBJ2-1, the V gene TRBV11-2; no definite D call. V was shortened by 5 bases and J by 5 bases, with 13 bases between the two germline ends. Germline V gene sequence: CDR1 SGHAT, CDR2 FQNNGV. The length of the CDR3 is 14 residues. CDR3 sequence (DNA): TGTGCCAGCAGCCCCCGCCTATCGGACAATGAGCAGTTCTTC. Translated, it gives CASSPRLSDNEQFF.

CDR3: CATSDFEGAHTGELFF. The CDR3 DNA is TGTGCCACCAGTGATTTTGAGGGGGCGCACACCGGGGAGCTGTTTTTT. The genes are TRBV24-1 and TRBJ2-2; 7 nucleotides line up with TRBD1. Germline V gene lookup returns CDR1 KGHDR and CDR2 SFDVKD. The CDR3 length is 16 residues. Germline trimming cut 1 base from V and 3 bases from J; bases unmatched to any gene: 4.

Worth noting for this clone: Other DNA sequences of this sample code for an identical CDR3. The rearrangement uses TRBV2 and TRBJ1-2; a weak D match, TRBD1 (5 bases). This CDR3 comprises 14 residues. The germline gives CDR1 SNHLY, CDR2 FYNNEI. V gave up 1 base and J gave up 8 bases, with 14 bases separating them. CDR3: CASSEEMGLGGYTF. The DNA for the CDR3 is TGTGCCAGCAGTGAAGAGATGGGGCTGGGGGGCTACACCTTC.

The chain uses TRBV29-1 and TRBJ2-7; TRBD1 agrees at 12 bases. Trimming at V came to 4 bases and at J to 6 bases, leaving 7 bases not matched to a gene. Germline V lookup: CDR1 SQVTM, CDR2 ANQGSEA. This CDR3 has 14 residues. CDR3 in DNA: TGCAGCGTTGCCCCGGGACAGGGGGCGCGCGAGCAGTACTTC. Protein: CSVAPGQGAREQYF.

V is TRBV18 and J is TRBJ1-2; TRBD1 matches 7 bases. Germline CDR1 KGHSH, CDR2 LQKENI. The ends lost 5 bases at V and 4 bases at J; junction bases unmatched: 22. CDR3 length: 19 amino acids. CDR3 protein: CASSGRTRDSFLSGYGYTF. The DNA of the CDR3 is TGTGCCAGCTCAGGACGTACCCGGGACAGCTTTTTGAGTGGCTATGGCTACACCTTC.

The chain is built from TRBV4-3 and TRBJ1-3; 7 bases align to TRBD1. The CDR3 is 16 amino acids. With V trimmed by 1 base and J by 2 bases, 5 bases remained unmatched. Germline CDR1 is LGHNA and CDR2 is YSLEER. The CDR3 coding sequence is TGCGCCAGCAGCCAAGTACACAGGGGTACTGGAAACACCATATATTTT. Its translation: CASSQVHRGTGNTIYF.

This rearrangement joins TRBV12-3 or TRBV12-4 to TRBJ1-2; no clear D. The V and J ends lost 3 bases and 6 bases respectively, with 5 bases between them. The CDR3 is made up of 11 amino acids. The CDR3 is CASSFFNGYTF. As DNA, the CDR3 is TGTGCCAGCAGTTTTTTCAATGGCTACACCTTC.

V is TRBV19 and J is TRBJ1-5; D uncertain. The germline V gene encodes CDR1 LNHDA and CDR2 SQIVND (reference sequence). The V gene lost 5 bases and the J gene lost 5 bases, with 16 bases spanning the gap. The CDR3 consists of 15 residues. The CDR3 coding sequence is TGTGCCAGTAGTCTCAGTTCAGCCCACCATCAGCCCCAGCATTTT. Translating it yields CASSLSSAHHQPQHF.

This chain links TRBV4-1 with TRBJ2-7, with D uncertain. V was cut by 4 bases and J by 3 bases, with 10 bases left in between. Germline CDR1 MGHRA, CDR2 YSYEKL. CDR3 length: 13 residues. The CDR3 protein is CASSPTLLYEQYF. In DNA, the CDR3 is TGCGCCAGCAGCCCAACCCTGCTCTACGAGCAGTACTTC.

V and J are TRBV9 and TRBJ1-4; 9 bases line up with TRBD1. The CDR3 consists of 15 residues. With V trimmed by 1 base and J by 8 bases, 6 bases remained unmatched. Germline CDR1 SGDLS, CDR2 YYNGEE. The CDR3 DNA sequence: TGTGCCAGCAGCGTAACAGGGGGCTTGGGAGAAAAACTGTTTTTT. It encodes CASSVTGGLGEKLFF.

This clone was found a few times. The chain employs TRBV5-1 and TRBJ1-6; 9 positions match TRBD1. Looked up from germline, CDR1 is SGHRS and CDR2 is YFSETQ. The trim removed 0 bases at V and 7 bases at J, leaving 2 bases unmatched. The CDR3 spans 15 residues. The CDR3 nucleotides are TGCGCCAGCAGCTTGGGACAGGGGGGAAATTCACCCCTCCACTTT. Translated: CASSLGQGGNSPLHF.

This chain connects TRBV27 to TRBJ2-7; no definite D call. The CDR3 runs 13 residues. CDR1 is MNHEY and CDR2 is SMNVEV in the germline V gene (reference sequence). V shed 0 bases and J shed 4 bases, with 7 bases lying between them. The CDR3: CASSLSRGYEQYF. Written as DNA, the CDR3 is TGTGCCAGCAGTTTATCGCGAGGATACGAGCAGTACTTC.

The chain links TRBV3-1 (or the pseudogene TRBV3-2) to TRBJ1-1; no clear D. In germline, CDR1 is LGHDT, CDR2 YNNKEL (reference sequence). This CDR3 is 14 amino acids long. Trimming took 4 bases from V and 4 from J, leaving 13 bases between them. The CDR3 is CASSRTWESTEAFF. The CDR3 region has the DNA TGTGCCAGCAGCCGAACGTGGGAGAGCACTGAAGCTTTCTTT.

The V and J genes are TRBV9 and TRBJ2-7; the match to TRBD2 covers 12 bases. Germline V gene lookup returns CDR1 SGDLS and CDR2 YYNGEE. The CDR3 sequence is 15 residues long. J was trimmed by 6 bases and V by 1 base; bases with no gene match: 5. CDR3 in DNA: TGTGCCAGCAGCGTATCCGGGACTAGCGGGCCCGAGCAGTACTTC. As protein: CASSVSGTSGPEQYF.

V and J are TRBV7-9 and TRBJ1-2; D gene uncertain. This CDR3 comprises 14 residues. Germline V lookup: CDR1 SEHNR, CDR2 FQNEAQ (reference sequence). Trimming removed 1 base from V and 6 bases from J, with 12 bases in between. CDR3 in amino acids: CASSLEPRLNGYTF. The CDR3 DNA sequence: TGTGCCAGCAGCTTAGAGCCCCGCCTAAATGGCTACACCTTC.

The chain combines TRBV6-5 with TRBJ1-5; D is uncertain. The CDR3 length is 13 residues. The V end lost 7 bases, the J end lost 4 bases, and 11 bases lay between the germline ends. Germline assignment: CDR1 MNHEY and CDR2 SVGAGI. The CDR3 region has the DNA TGTGCCAGCACTTTAAACAGTAATCAGCCCCAGCATTTT. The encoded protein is CASTLNSNQPQHF.